The next 14 T cell receptor beta chains were all read from a single sample in a study of blood T cell repertoires in COVID-19 (dated by TCRdb to the early 2020s). Library construction relied on the immunoSEQ multiplex PCR assay. The source is immuneACCESS, and TCRdb retained only in-frame sequences with V and J called. Part of the clones is not carried over; for the studies checked, unresolved V genes explain less than half of this, and the remainder is unexplained. Across this sample there are 80,000 to 95,000 clones, with about 85% seen only once. The ten largest make up 9.5% to 15% of the sample. The sample consisted of peripheral blood. These receptors were taken from a human donor in a cohort sampled during active COVID-19.

This clone occurred once. The chain joins TRBV18 to TRBJ1-2; D may be TRBD1 (5 bases). Looked up from germline, CDR1 is KGHSH and CDR2 is LQKENI. The CDR3 loop spans 15 amino acids. V lost 3 bases, J lost 5 bases, and 16 bases lay in between. CDR3 sequence: CASSPGLSGFYGYTF. The CDR3 DNA reads as TGTGCCAGCTCACCGGGACTGTCGGGGTTTTATGGCTACACCTTC. Full variable domain (missing parts from reference TRBV18 and TRBJ1-2): NAGVMQNPRHLVRRRGQEARLRCSPMKGHSHVYWYRQLPEEGLKFMVYLQKENIIDESGMPKERFSAEFPKEGPSILRIQQVVRGDSAAYFCASSPGLSGFYGYTFGSGTRLTVV.

The chain is built from TRBV7-3 and TRBJ2-7; TRBD2 matches at 8 bases. The CDR3 has 14 amino acids. J gave up 2 bases and V 1 base, and 1 base lay outside the gene matches. Germline CDR1 reads SGHTA; CDR2 reads FQGTGA. In DNA form, the CDR3 reads TGTGCCAGCAGCTTAAGCGGGGGGACCTACGAGCAGTACTTC. Its protein is CASSLSGGTYEQYF. The whole variable domain, filled in from reference TRBV7-3 and TRBJ2-7, reads GAGVSQTPSNKVTEKGKYVELRCDPISGHTALYWYRQSLGQGPEFLIYFQGTGAADDSGLPNDRFFAVRPEGSVSTLKIQRTERGDSAVYLCASSLSGGTYEQYFGPGTRLTVT.

The DNA for the CDR3 is TGTGCCATCAGTGAGTCGAGTACTAGCGTCTACGAGCAGTACTTC. It specifies CAISESSTSVYEQYF. This chain uses TRBV10-3 with TRBJ2-7; 7 bases fit TRBD2. In germline, CDR1 is ENHRY, CDR2 SYGVKD. The length of the CDR3 is 15 residues. V dropped 0 bases and J dropped 3; count of bases not matched to a gene: 5.

The chain carries TRBV11-3 and TRBJ1-1; D might be TRBD1 (5 bases). Germline V CDR1 and CDR2: SGHNT, YENEEA. V was cut by 4 bases and J by 6 bases, with 18 bases left in between. The CDR3 has 15 residues. As DNA, the CDR3 is TGTGCCAGCAGCTCGGGTAACGGGGGAAGGGCTGAAGCTTTCTTT. Residues: CASSSGNGGRAEAFF. Full variable domain (outside the CDR3, taken from reference TRBV11-3 and TRBJ1-1): EAGVVQSPRYKIIEKKQPVAFWCNPISGHNTLYWYLQNLGQGPELLIRYENEEAVDDSQLPKDRFSAERLKGVDSTLKIQPAELGDSAVYLCASSSGNGGRAEAFFGQGTRLTVV.

V gene TRBV2 combines with J gene TRBJ2-7, with 10 nucleotides matching TRBD1. Germline-derived CDR1 and CDR2 are SNHLY and FYNNEI. V was pared by 6 bases and J by 3 bases, with 11 bases of the junction left unmatched. The CDR3 extends over 16 amino acids. CDR3 loop: CASRGTRDRGIYEQYF. In nucleotides, the CDR3 is TGTGCCAGCAGGGGAACTCGGGACAGGGGTATCTACGAGCAGTACTTC. The variable domain in full, with the rest retrieved from reference TRBV2 and TRBJ2-7, is EPEVTQTPSHQVTQMGQEVILRCVPISNHLYFYWYRQILGQKVEFLVSFYNNEISEKSEIFDDQFSVERPDGSNFTLKIRSTKLEDSAMYFCASRGTRDRGIYEQYFGPGTRLTVT.

This chain uses TRBV5-1 with TRBJ2-1; D is uncertain. CDR1 and CDR2 from the germline V gene are SGHRS and YFSETQ. Deletions cut 0 bases from V and 3 bases from J, with 4 bases between. The CDR3 totals 13 residues. The CDR3 nucleotides are TGCGCCAGCAGCTTGGACAGCTACAATGAGCAGTTCTTC. This translates into CASSLDSYNEQFF. The variable domain in full, with the rest retrieved from reference TRBV5-1 and TRBJ2-1, is KAGVTQTPRYLIKTRGQQVTLSCSPISGHRSVSWYQQTPGQGLQFLFEYFSETQRNKGNFPGRFSGRQFSNSRSEMNVSTLELGDSALYLCASSLDSYNEQFFGPGTRLTVL.

The chain carries TRBV9 and TRBJ2-7, with 12 positions matching TRBD2. Germline lookup yields CDR1 SGDLS and CDR2 YYNGEE. The V and J ends lost 3 bases and 6 bases, in that order; junction bases with no gene match: 4. The CDR3 is made up of 14 amino acids. In DNA, the CDR3 is TGTGCCAGCAGCGGACCTAGCGGGGGGGCCGAGCAGTACTTC. It translates to CASSGPSGGAEQYF.

The chain is built from TRBV7-2 and TRBJ2-7, with D maybe TRBD2 (6 bases). The CDR3 has 16 residues. The V gene's germline CDR1 is SGHTA and CDR2 FQGNSA. Trimming stripped 0 bases from V and 0 bases from J, with 12 bases between. CDR3 coding DNA: TGTGCCAGCAGCTTAGCTGAGCGGGCCCTCTCCTACGAGCAGTACTTC. This encodes CASSLAERALSYEQYF.

This chain joins TRBV27 and TRBJ2-7, with D perhaps matching TRBD2 (5 bases). The V end was cut by 3 bases, the J end by 1 base, with 10 bases between. Germline CDR1 and CDR2: MNHEY and SMNVEV (reference sequence). CDR3 size: 14 residues. CDR3 sequence reads: CASSFRRGSYEQYF. The CDR3 DNA sequence: TGTGCCAGCAGTTTTCGACGGGGATCCTACGAGCAGTACTTC.

V gene TRBV24-1 combines with J gene TRBJ1-2; no clear D. The V end lost 9 bases, the J end lost 1 base, and 17 bases lay between the germline ends. The germline gives CDR1 KGHDR, CDR2 SFDVKD. The CDR3 loop spans 15 amino acids. As DNA, the CDR3 is TGTGCCACCGCAGCAGGAAATACCTTTAACTATGGCTACACCTTC. This gives the protein CATAAGNTFNYGYTF.

V usage is TRBV4-1 and J usage is TRBJ1-2, with 12 bases fitting TRBD1. Germline V gene data show CDR1 as MGHRA and CDR2 as YSYEKL. The length of the CDR3 is 17 residues. Unmatched junction bases numbered 12, after V lost 2 bases and J lost 8 bases. The CDR3 here is CASSQPTSRDRGRGYTF. In DNA, the CDR3 is TGCGCCAGCAGCCAACCCACGTCCCGGGACAGGGGGCGAGGCTACACCTTC.

As DNA, the CDR3 is TGCAGTGCTAGTGCGGCAGGAATGAACACTGAAGCTTTCTTT. Translation: CSASAAGMNTEAFF. The chain links TRBV20-1 to TRBJ1-1; D is undetermined. Trimming took off 3 bases at V and 0 bases at J, with 11 bases between the two ends. The CDR3 extends over 14 amino acids. Germline values: CDR1 DFQATT, CDR2 SNEGSKA (reference sequence).

This clone was counted a single time. This chain uses TRBV6-2 or TRBV6-3 with TRBJ2-7, with a weak D call TRBD1 (6 bases). The length of the CDR3 is 16 residues. Trimming cost V 5 bases and J 3 bases, with 20 bases left between them. CDR1 is MNHEY and CDR2 is SVGEGT in the germline V gene. The CDR3 DNA sequence: TGTGCCAGCAGTACCCAACAGGGTCGGGGTTTCTACGAGCAGTACTTC. Translation: CASSTQQGRGFYEQYF.

The chain combines TRBV5-1 with TRBJ1-2, with TRBD1 matching 9 bases. V dropped 4 bases and J dropped 6; count of bases not matched to a gene: 10. The CDR3 runs 15 residues. Per germline, CDR1 SGHRS and CDR2 YFSETQ. The CDR3 DNA follows: TGCGCCAGCAGCAGAATAACAGGGGGCTTCGATGGCTACACCTTC. It specifies CASSRITGGFDGYTF. Variable domain in full (rest from reference TRBV5-1 and TRBJ1-2): KAGVTQTPRYLIKTRGQQVTLSCSPISGHRSVSWYQQTPGQGLQFLFEYFSETQRNKGNFPGRFSGRQFSNSRSEMNVSTLELGDSALYLCASSRITGGFDGYTFGSGTRLTVV.